This T cell receptor beta chain is from a study of blood T cell repertoires in COVID-19 (dated by TCRdb to 2020 to 2022). General notes on the study: Samples covering the acute and convalescent phases of COVID-19 were provided by collaborators in the United States, Italy and Spain. The material from the prospective study consisted of cDNA or gDNA derived from T cells, B-cell-depleted T cells, or PBMCs. Where available, HLA class I and class II types were taken from metadata supplied by the sample provider and were not determined by assay-based typing. The samples were drawn from the first 160 participants of the ongoing ImmuneRACE study and from 950 to 1,500 subjects provided by 6 global collaborators. Subjects who had been exposed to COVID-19, were actively infected with it, or had recovered from it provided the deeply sampled blood TCRbeta repertoires that made up the dataset. The repertoires were released in a freely available public database meant as a resource for research on the immune response to SARS-CoV-2. A de-identified subject ID, COVID-19 status, age in years and sex were almost always included in the sample metadata.

As regards this clone: Its target antigen remains unknown. Base quality data are lacking; no much larger clone is found one base away.

Including the terminal cysteine and phenylalanine, the CDR3 comprises 16 residues. The sequence is cut down to CDR3 DNA, 48 bases in frame from base 1. V loses 1 base at its end and J loses 4 bases; junction bases beyond the gene matches: 8. CDR1 and CDR2 were assigned from the germline V gene as SGHRS and YFSETQ. General findings and caveats noted by the study authors: The amount of clinical and demographic metadata varied by source and participant and was provided uncurated.

The immunoSEQ Assay, a bias-controlled multiplex PCR, was used to amplify TCRbeta CDR3 regions from genomic DNA. The paper's data handling went like this. The number of nucleated cells in each sample was estimated by amplification of reference gene primers within the assay. To quantify the absolute abundance of each unique TCRbeta CDR3 rearrangement, sequence reads were collapsed and filtered. For each sample, productive Simpson clonality was calculated as the square root of Simpson's diversity index over productive rearrangements. Imported from immuneACCESS, the table was reduced by TCRdb to in-frame sequences with V and J called. These copies leave out some clones; in studies compared against another copy, an unresolved V gene accounts for under half, and the cause of the remainder is not known. The V and J calls and clone size are taken from that table; D and trimming were inferred from the DNA. Across this sample there are some 300,000 clones, with approximately 89% seen only once. Jointly, the top ten make up 2.5% to 3.5% of the sample.

Enrolling through a virtual design, the prospective study's participants ranged in age from roughly 18 to 95 years and lived across some 22 United States geographic areas. To assign participants to cohorts, the prospective study relied on clinical history that participants themselves reported in a screening survey and a study questionnaire. Exposed participants had been in contact, within 2 weeks of entering the study, with a person who had a PCR-confirmed or clinician-diagnosed case of COVID-19. In the prospective study, whole blood, serum and a nasopharyngeal or oropharyngeal swab were collected from each participant by mobile phlebotomists. Over a roughly 2-month period, participants in the prospective study had the option of providing additional blood draws and questionnaires. Before DNA extraction, prospective study blood samples were shipped either frozen or at room temperature.

The chain links TRBV5-1 with TRBJ1-2, with 9 central nucleotides matching TRBD1. The sequenced sample consisted of PBMCs or T cells enriched from blood (not recorded which). The clonotype comes from a woman aged 45-59 years who had been exposed to COVID-19. The CDR3 reads CASSLWDREDSYGYTF. The nucleotides read TGCGCCAGCAGCTTGTGGGACAGGGAAGACTCCTATGGCTACACCTTC.